The 5 T cell receptor beta chains below all came from one sample that was sequenced in a study of blood T cells in healthy people across ages. A second PCR, run for about 7 to 12 cycles, used a sample-barcoded 5' primer plus a J-beta primer mix. TCRdb fed the 5' RACE reads into MiXCR, producing one record per CDR3 protein. The table records around 1.5 million distinct CDR3 sequences, around 39% of them present only once. Sequencing input: blood. The receptors were gathered from a woman between 18 and 29 years old in good health.

This chain links TRBV6-6 with TRBJ1-1; D gene ambiguous. Germline lookup yields CDR1 MNHNY and CDR2 SVGAGI (reference sequence). The V end was cut by 7 bases, the J end by 5 bases, with 14 bases between. The CDR3 is 13 amino acids. This CDR3 is CASTNTGNTEAFF. CDR3 bases: TGTGCCAGCACCAACACCGGGAATACTGAAGCTTTCTTT.

This clonotype was observed at least ten times. The rearrangement links TRBV7-9 to TRBJ2-1; D not resolved. Trimming pared 2 bases from V and 1 base from J, leaving 12 bases between. Per the germline V gene, CDR1 is SEHNR and CDR2 is FQNEAQ (reference sequence). This CDR3 region has 16 residues. CDR3 coding DNA: TGTGCCAGCAGCTTACGTTCAACAGATTCCTACAATGAGCAGTTCTTC. Its protein product is CASSLRSTDSYNEQFF.

This clonotype was seen a handful of times. The chain combines TRBV7-9 with TRBJ2-7; 10 nucleotides match TRBD1. V shed 5 bases, J shed 4 bases, and the junction held 11 bases outside the gene matches. From germline, CDR1 is SEHNR and CDR2 FQNEAQ (reference sequence). The CDR3 loop spans 16 amino acids. CDR3 in amino acids: CASSPPVGTGVYEQYF. CDR3 DNA sequence: TGTGCCAGCAGCCCCCCGGTTGGGACAGGGGTGTACGAGCAGTACTTC.

The V call is TRBV2, the J call TRBJ2-1; D may be TRBD2 (6 bases). Trimming removed 0 bases at V and 3 bases at J, with 12 bases between. CDR3 length: 16 residues. CDR1 and CDR2 from the germline V gene are SNHLY and FYNNEI. DNA for the CDR3: TGTGCCAGCAGTGAAGCGCGATCTAGCGTCTACAATGAGCAGTTCTTC. Translated: CASSEARSSVYNEQFF. Full variable domain (missing parts from reference TRBV2 and TRBJ2-1): EPEVTQTPSHQVTQMGQEVILRCVPISNHLYFYWYRQILGQKVEFLVSFYNNEISEKSEIFDDQFSVERPDGSNFTLKIRSTKLEDSAMYFCASSEARSSVYNEQFFGPGTRLTVL.

This chain links TRBV3-1 with TRBJ1-2; TRBD1 matches 8 bases. The trim removed 6 bases at V and 8 bases at J, leaving 11 bases unmatched. In germline, CDR1 is LGHDT, CDR2 YNNKEL (reference sequence). The CDR3 is 14 amino acids. The CDR3 DNA is TGTGCCAGCAGTCCTGAAGGGGACAGGCGGGGCTACACCTTC. It codes for CASSPEGDRRGYTF.